The clone carrying this T cell receptor beta chain has a single count. Authors' analysis steps: From reference gene primer amplification, estimates of nucleated cell counts were derived. Clones were sequenced by immunoSEQ multiplex PCR, and TCRdb holds only the in-frame ones, with some missing. The DNA was the basis for D and trimming; V, J and clone size are from that table. The sample includes 270,000 or so clones, around nine tenths of them seen just once. The sample is drawn from a study of blood T cell repertoires in COVID-19. Looking at the study overall: The origin of the acute and convalescent COVID-19 samples was the United States, Italy and Spain. T cells, B-cell-depleted T cells, or PBMCs provided the cDNA or gDNA that served as material.

Input material: peripheral blood. The sequence was obtained from a man aged 35 to 55 with acute or convalescent COVID-19.

CDR3 sequence reads: CASSIGGGTVNTEAFF. The CDR3 nucleotides read TGTGCCAGTAGTATAGGGGGGGGGACGGTGAACACTGAAGCTTTCTTT. V usage is TRBV19 and J usage is TRBJ1-1; the D gene is possibly TRBD1 (5 bases). CDR3 length: 16 residues. The germline CDR1 and CDR2 sequences are LNHDA and SQIVND (reference sequence). Between the trimmed V and J ends, which lost 1 base and 0 bases, there was a span of 12 bases.